The clone carrying this T cell receptor (beta chain) was picked up a small number of times. The data were taken from a study of graft-versus-host responses after intestinal transplantation. The CDR3 sequence is 13 residues long. V lost 4 bases and J lost 3; bases outside the gene matches: 3. Germline-derived CDR1 and CDR2 are MGHRA and YSYEKL. Repertoires were generated with immunoSEQ multiplex PCR, while TCRdb's copy carries only in-frame clones and drops some. The sample contains about 30,000 clones, about 90% of which appear only once. The chain has TRBV4-1 and TRBJ2-7; TRBD1 aligns across 7 bases. The source was PBMCs, collected about 450 days after intestinal transplantation. The source is a human patient who received an intestinal transplant, so some T cells may come from the graft donor. CDR3 in amino acids: CASSRDSFYEQYF. As DNA, the CDR3 is TGCGCCAGCAGCCGGGACAGCTTCTACGAGCAGTACTTC.